This T cell receptor (beta chain) was found in a study of blood T cell repertoires in COVID-19. The CDR3 covers 13 residues. V lost 5 bases and J lost 5; bases outside the gene matches: 2. The protocol was immunoSEQ multiplex PCR, while the TCRdb copy is restricted to in-frame clones and leaves out a portion. This table has around 300,000 clones, roughly nine tenths appearing once. Participants were aged about 18 to 100 years from around 25 US areas. This clonotype was obtained from a woman aged 50 to 60 who had recovered from COVID-19. This chain links TRBV12-3 or TRBV12-4 with TRBJ1-1; 10 bases line up with TRBD1. Material for sequencing was PBMCs or T cells enriched from blood (not recorded which). This CDR3 is CASSGQGGTEAFF. CDR3 sequence (DNA): TGTGCCAGCAGTGGACAGGGGGGGACTGAAGCTTTCTTT.